This TCR beta chain originates from a study of PD-1 blockade in classical Hodgkin lymphoma. Relapse after autologous stem cell transplantation occurred in every patient, and brentuximab vedotin exposure varied. Overall study results and limits: Only CD4+ TCR diversity, not CD8+, had risen significantly by C4D1. Newly diagnosed patients reportedly trailed healthy donors in baseline TCR diversity.

V lost 1 base and J lost 3, with 7 bases in between. CDR1 and CDR2 (germline): MGHDK, SYGVNS. The length of the CDR3 is 14 residues. A note on this clone: Antigen specificity is unknown.

This table comes from immunoSEQ multiplex PCR, and its TCRdb copy is limited to in-frame clones, with some not included. The sample contains nearly 55,000 clones, over 70% of which appear only once. The gene calls are TRBV25-1 and TRBJ1-3; no reliable D call. This sample comprised peripheral blood mononuclear cells (PBMCs), obtained at baseline. The TCR was taken from a human donor with classical Hodgkin lymphoma. The DNA for the CDR3 is TGTGCCAGCAGTGAATTCGGGGATGGAAACACCATATATTTT. It yields the protein CASSEFGDGNTIYF.